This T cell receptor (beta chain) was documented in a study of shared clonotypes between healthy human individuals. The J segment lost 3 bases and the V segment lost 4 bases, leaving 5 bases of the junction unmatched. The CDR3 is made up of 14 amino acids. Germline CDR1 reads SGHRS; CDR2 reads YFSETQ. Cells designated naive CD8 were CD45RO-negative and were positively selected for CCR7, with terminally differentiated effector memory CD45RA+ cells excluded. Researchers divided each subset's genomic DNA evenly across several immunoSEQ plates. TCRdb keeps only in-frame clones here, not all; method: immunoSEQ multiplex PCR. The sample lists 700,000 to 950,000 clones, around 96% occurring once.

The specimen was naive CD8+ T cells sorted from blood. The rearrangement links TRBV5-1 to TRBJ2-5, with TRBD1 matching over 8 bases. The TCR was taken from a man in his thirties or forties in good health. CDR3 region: CASSTGQGEETQYF. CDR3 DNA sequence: TGCGCCAGCAGCACAGGACAGGGCGAAGAGACCCAGTACTTC.